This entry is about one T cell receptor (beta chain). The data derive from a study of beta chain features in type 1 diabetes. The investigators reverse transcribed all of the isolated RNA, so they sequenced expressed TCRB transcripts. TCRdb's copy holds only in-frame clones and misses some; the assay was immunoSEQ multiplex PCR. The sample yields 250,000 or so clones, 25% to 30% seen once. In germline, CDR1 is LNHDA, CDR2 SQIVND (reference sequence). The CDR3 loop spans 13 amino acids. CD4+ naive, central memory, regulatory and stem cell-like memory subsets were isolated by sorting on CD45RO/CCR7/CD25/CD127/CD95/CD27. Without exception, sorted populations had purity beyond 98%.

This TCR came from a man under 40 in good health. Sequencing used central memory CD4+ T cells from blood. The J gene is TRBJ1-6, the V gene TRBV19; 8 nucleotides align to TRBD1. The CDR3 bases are TGTGATTCGAGGACAGGGAGCAATTCACCCCTCCACTTT. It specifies CDSRTGSNSPLHF. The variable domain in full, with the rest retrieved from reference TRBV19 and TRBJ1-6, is DGGITQSPKYLFRKEGQNVTLSCEQNLNHDAMYWYRQDPGQGLRLIYYSQIVNDFQKGDIAEGYSVSREKKESFPLTVTSAQKNPTAFYLCDSRTGSNSPLHFGNGTRLTVT.